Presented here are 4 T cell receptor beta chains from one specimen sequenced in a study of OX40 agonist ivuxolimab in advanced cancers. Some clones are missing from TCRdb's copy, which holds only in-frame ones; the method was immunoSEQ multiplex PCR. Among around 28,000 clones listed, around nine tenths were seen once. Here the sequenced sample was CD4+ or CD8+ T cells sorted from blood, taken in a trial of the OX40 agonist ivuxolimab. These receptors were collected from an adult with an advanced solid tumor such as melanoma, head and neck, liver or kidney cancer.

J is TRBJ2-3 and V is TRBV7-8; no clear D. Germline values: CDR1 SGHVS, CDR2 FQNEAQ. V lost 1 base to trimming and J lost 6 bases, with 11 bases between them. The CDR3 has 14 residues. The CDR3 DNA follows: TGTGCCAGCAGCTTAGGGCGGATCGTGGATACGCAGTATTTT. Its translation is CASSLGRIVDTQYF. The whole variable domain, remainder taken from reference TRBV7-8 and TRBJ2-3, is GAGVSQSPRYKVAKRGQDVALRCDPISGHVSLFWYQQALGQGPEFLTYFQNEAQLDKSGLPSDRFFAERPEGSVSTLKIQRTQQEDSAVYLCASSLGRIVDTQYFGPGTRLTVL.

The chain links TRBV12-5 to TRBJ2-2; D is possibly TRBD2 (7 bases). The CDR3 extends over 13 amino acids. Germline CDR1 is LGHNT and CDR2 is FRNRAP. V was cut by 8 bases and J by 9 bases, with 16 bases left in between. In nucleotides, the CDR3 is TGTGCTAGTTCGGGGGCGGGAGTGTGGGAGCTGTTTTTT. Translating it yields CASSGAGVWELFF. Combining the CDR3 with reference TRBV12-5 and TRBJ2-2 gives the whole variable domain DARVTQTPRHKVTEMGQEVTMRCQPILGHNTVFWYRQTMMQGLELLAYFRNRAPLDDSGMPKDRFSAEMPDATLATLKIQPSEPRDSAVYFCASSGAGVWELFFGEGSRLTVL.

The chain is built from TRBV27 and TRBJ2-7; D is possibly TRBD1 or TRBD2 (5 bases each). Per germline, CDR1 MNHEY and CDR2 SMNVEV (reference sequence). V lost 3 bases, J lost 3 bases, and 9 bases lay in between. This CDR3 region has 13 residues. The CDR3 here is CASSFGTGYEQYF. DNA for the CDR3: TGTGCCAGCAGTTTCGGGACCGGCTACGAGCAGTACTTC.

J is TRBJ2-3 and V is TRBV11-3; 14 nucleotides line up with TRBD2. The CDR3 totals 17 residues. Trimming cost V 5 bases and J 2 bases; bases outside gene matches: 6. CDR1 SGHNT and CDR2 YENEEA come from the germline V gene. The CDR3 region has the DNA TGTGCCAGCAGCCCACGGACTAGCGGGGGGTCCACAGATACGCAGTATTTT. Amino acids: CASSPRTSGGSTDTQYF.